The rows below give T cell receptor beta chains drawn from one sample of a study of OX40 agonist ivuxolimab in advanced cancers. Sequencing was performed with immunoSEQ multiplex PCR; in TCRdb, only in-frame clones are kept and a portion is missing. The table records approximately 59,000 clones, roughly four fifths of them present only once. Sample: CD4+ or CD8+ T cells sorted from blood, taken in a trial of the OX40 agonist ivuxolimab. The receptors were sampled from an adult with an advanced solid tumor such as melanoma, head and neck, liver or kidney cancer. Both conserved end residues are part of each CDR3. The listing skips clone size in some rows; elsewhere it reads once, few, many or a size class.

v_call	clone_size	cdr3_aa
TRBV7-8	once	CASSIDRGGSEQYF
TRBV19	few	CASKTDRGSGGYTF
TRBV19	.	CASSIGSRTYTGELFF
TRBV19	.	CASSWQLRTGELFF
TRBV5-1	few	CASSSRTGIETQYF
TRBV4-1	.	CASSQDETLDTQYF
TRBV5-6	few	CASSRPSGGKFHEQYF
TRBV7-8	.	CASSPTLGQQAKNIQYF
TRBV5-5	.	CASSLEDNEKLFF
TRBV9	few	CASSQLQADAFF
TRBV11-2	.	CASSPRGSNTGELFF
TRBV11-2	.	CASRLGQLSSYNSPLHF
TRBV5-1	.	CASSFGQGGETQYF
TRBV6-5	.	CASSLAVATNEKLFF
TRBV7-8	.	CASSHRFVGEETQYF
TRBV6-6	.	CASSYRPSGEKLFF
TRBV14	.	CASSQERETQYF
TRBV6-5	.	CASTPAGETYEQYF
TRBV15	.	CATSRDRNRRAYEQYF
TRBV7-3	few	CASSPITSGVGELFF
TRBV29-1	.	CSVRDSRNYGYTF
TRBV27	.	CASSPGTDLSGETQYF
TRBV18	.	CASLSSTGNTIYF
TRBV7-6	.	CASSPSTRGSTDTQYF
TRBV10-2	.	CAIKGGQGAYEQYF
TRBV27	.	CASSLSGPGRPGNTIYF
TRBV6-5	few	CASSPNSDTQYF
TRBV19	.	CAAKSTQLLNTEAFF
TRBV29-1	.	CSVLAPLGTEAFF
TRBV19	.	CASRSTVNTGELFF
TRBV4-2	.	CASSSGRGTGSPYEQYF
TRBV6-6	.	CASSYSSESQETQYF
TRBV6-1	.	CASNSYEQYF
TRBV28	.	CASSFKMRTYEQYF
TRBV12-5	.	CASGLGQELNTQYF
TRBV21-1	.	CASSPTGDVANYGYTF
TRBV2	.	CASSERRDNYGYTF